This T cell receptor (beta chain) was observed in a study of T cell responses to AZD1222 COVID-19 vaccine. Study conclusions and caveats: Scientists sampled the repertoires only once the peak T cell response had passed.

V lost 3 bases and J lost 0, with 11 bases in between. This CDR3 contains 15 residues. Germline V CDR1 and CDR2: GTSNPN, SVGIG (reference sequence). Repertoires were generated with immunoSEQ multiplex PCR, while TCRdb's copy carries only in-frame clones and drops some. The sample gives tens of thousands of clones, roughly 88% of which show up once; 30% to 45% is in the top ten. This clone appeared once. Its antigen is currently unknown. The chain combines TRBV30 with TRBJ2-2, with D perhaps matching TRBD1 or TRBD2 (5 bases each). The source is an adult who received the AZD1222 COVID-19 vaccine. The sequencing here drew on peripheral blood, taken 28 days after the second AZD1222 dose. The CDR3: CAWSTGTANTGELFF. For the CDR3, the DNA is TGTGCCTGGAGCACCGGGACGGCGAACACCGGGGAGCTGTTTTTT. Combining the CDR3 with reference TRBV30 and TRBJ2-2 gives the whole variable domain SQTIHQWPATLVQPVGSPLSLECTVEGTSNPNLYWYRQAAGRGLQLLFYSVGIGQISSEVPQNLSASRPQDRQFILSSKKLLLSDSGFYLCAWSTGTANTGELFFGEGSRLTVL.